Below are 20 T cell receptor beta chains sequenced from a single sample in a study of tumor and adjacent non-tumor tissue in lung cancer. Three rounds of nested PCR, following a modified ARM-PCR protocol, produced the TCRbeta library. In TCRdb, the multiplex PCR reads were re-called with MiXCR into one record per CDR3 protein. The sample includes about 100,000 distinct CDR3 sequences, 55% to 65% of them seen just once. The template was RNA from unsorted bulk tissue. This non-tumor lung sample came from over 3 cm beyond the tumor edge. Sequencing was carried out using distant non-tumor lung tissue. The receptors were gathered from a man under 40 with non-small cell lung cancer.

A word on this clonotype: At one of its ends the junction is not consistent with the germline gene, which may arise from a read error. The rearrangement uses TRBV20-1 and TRBJ2-7; D is possibly TRBD2 (5 bases). The CDR3 has 15 amino acids. Germline CDR1 is DFQATT and CDR2 is SNEGSKA (reference sequence). Here the CDR3 reads CSAGGWSSHLYEQYF. DNA of the CDR3: TGCAGTGCTGGAGGCTGGTCGAGTCACCTCTACGAACAGTACTTC.

Only a few counts were recorded for this clonotype. J is TRBJ1-3 and V is TRBV12-3 or TRBV12-4; D unresolved. With 6 bases removed from V and 4 bases from J, the gap between germline ends came to 10 bases. The CDR3 is 13 amino acids. The CDR3 spells CASSLWEGNTIYF. CDR3 DNA: TGTGCCAGCAGCTTGTGGGAGGGAAACACCATATATTTT.

This chain connects TRBV12-3 or TRBV12-4 to TRBJ1-4, with 9 bases identical to TRBD1. J lost 0 bases, V lost 9 bases, and 8 bases had no gene match. The CDR3 extends over 16 amino acids. This CDR3 is CASDPGQGPTNEKLFF. CDR3 nucleotide sequence: TGTGCCAGTGATCCAGGACAGGGGCCAACTAATGAAAAACTGTTTTTT.

On this clonotype itself: Compared with germline, one end of the junction differs, possibly owing to a read error. This chain links TRBV29-1 with TRBJ2-7, with 7 bases that match TRBD1. This CDR3 comprises 13 residues. Germline CDR1 and CDR2: SQVTM and ANQGSEA. In DNA form, the CDR3 reads TGCAACGTTACCGGGACAGTCAGCTACGAGCAGTACTTC. Its protein is CNVTGTVSYEQYF.

For this clonotype: A read error may explain this, as a much larger clone is one base away. V usage is TRBV29-1 and J usage is TRBJ2-3, with D possibly being TRBD2 (7 bases). Germline V gene lookup returns CDR1 SQVTM and CDR2 ANQGSEA. The CDR3 is 15 residues long. Between the trimmed V and J ends, which lost 6 bases and 4 bases, there was a span of 20 bases. The CDR3 region is CSVQGPAGSPDTQYF. The CDR3 coding sequence is TGCAGCGTCCAGGGGCCAGCGGGAAGTCCAGATACGCAGTATTTT.

Details on this clonotype: The CDR3 ends on some other residue instead of the conserved phenylalanine or tryptophan, so this is likely a read error. It is unclear where the CDR3 begins or ends on the DNA, so no DNA is shown, and the CDR3 is as TCRdb lists it. The chain is built from TRBV6-1 and TRBJ2-7; TRBD1 is taken as the D call from the table, unchecked against the DNA. The CDR3 length equals 12 residues, ends included. The germline CDR1 and CDR2 sequences are MNHNS and SASEGT. This CDR3 reads CATKADRPEQYS.

This clonotype was counted only a few times. This may arise from a read error, as a much more abundant clone is one base away. The rearrangement joins TRBV6-2 or TRBV6-3 to TRBJ2-5, with D possibly being TRBD2 (6 bases). Trimming stripped 4 bases from V and 5 bases from J, with 14 bases between. This CDR3 is built from 14 residues. CDR1 and CDR2 from the germline V gene are MNHEY and SVGEGT. The CDR3 is CASSSWGVLETQYF. Written as DNA, the CDR3 is TGTGCCAGCAGTTCCTGGGGGGTGCTTGAGACCCAGTACTTC.

On this clonotype: A junction boundary mismatches the germline segment, possibly from a read error. The V and J genes are TRBV20-1 and TRBJ2-1; TRBD2 matches 10 bases. The CDR3 totals 15 residues. CDR1 and CDR2 (germline): DFQATT, SNEGSKA (reference sequence). This CDR3 is CGASSGRASYNEQFF. The CDR3 nucleotides read TGCGGTGCGTCAAGCGGGAGGGCCTCCTACAATGAGCAGTTCTTC.

To note about this clonotype: The junction and the germline gene differ at one end; a read error may be behind it. V gene TRBV20-1 combines with J gene TRBJ1-3, with D tentatively TRBD1 (5 bases). CDR1 is DFQATT and CDR2 is SNEGSKA in the germline V gene (reference sequence). The CDR3 has 14 amino acids. In DNA form, the CDR3 reads TGCAGTGCTAGAGATGGGACCGCTGGAAACACCTTATATTTT. Translated, it gives CSARDGTAGNTLYF.

Note on this clonotype: A read error may produce the germline difference seen at one junction end. CDR3 sequence: CASSQGTGGADTQYF. DNA of the CDR3: TGTGCCAGTAGCCAAGGGACAGGGGGAGCGGATACGCAGTATTTT. The chain couples TRBV4-2 to TRBJ2-3, with TRBD1 matching over 11 bases. From germline, CDR1 is LGHNA and CDR2 YNFKEQ. This CDR3 has 15 amino acids.

The chain employs TRBV6-2 or TRBV6-3 and TRBJ2-2; the D call may be TRBD1 or TRBD2 (5 bases each). Germline V gene sequence: CDR1 MNHEY, CDR2 SVGEGT. The CDR3 extends over 17 amino acids. The CDR3 DNA is TGTGACAGTAGTAAATCACAGGTTGGGACCTACACCGGGGAGCTGTTTTTT. Its protein is CDSSKSQVGTYTGELFF.

This clonotype was seen many times. The chain has TRBV5-4 and TRBJ2-7, with D tentatively TRBD2 (6 bases). The germline V and J ends were trimmed by 2 bases and 7 bases, with 16 bases remaining between them. CDR1 and CDR2 from the germline V gene are SGHNT and YYREEE (reference sequence). The CDR3 extends over 14 amino acids. CDR3 loop: CASSFGSRREEQYF. In DNA, the CDR3 is TGTGCCAGCAGCTTTGGGTCTCGCCGGGAGGAGCAGTACTTC. Full variable domain (rest looked up from reference TRBV5-4 and TRBJ2-7): ETGVTQSPTHLIKTRGQQVTLRCSSQSGHNTVSWYQQALGQGPQFIFQYYREEENGRGNFPPRFSGLQFPNYSSELNVNALELDDSALYLCASSFGSRREEQYFGPGTRLTVT.

The sample holds one count of this clonotype. A much larger clone sits a single nucleotide away, making a read error possible. The chain uses TRBV11-2 and TRBJ2-1, with 9 bases fitting TRBD2. CDR1 is SGHAT, CDR2 FQNNGV, per germline. This CDR3 is built from 15 residues. Here the CDR3 reads CDSSLRLAGSNEQFF. The DNA for the CDR3 is TGTGACAGCAGCTTAAGGCTAGCGGGGTCCAATGAGCAGTTCTTC.

Turning to this clonotype: At one end, the junction sequence differs from germline, possibly due to a read error. The chain employs TRBV20-1 and TRBJ2-5; D call uncertain. The CDR3 is 14 residues long. The V gene's germline CDR1 is DFQATT and CDR2 SNEGSKA (reference sequence). CDR3 bases: TGCAGTGCTAGAGATCGGGTAAACCAAGAGACCAAGTACTTT. Its protein is CSARDRVNQETKYF.

This clonotype occurred many times. V is TRBV5-4 and J is TRBJ1-1; tentative D call: TRBD1 (6 bases). This CDR3 has 15 amino acids. Germline V gives CDR1 SGHNT, CDR2 YYREEE (reference sequence). Deletions cut 0 bases from V and 7 bases from J, with 16 bases between. The CDR3 DNA reads as TGTGCCAGCAGCTTGGAAGGAGCCCGAGGGGGTGAAGCTTTCTTT. This gives the protein CASSLEGARGGEAFF.

Points on this clonotype: Given a much more abundant clone one base away, this may be a read error. V usage is TRBV12-3 or TRBV12-4 and J usage is TRBJ1-6; no definite D call. V gave up 8 bases and J gave up 7 bases, with 12 bases separating them. This CDR3 is built from 13 residues. This CDR3 is CASGVGPNSPLHF. Here the CDR3 DNA reads TGTGCCAGCGGCGTGGGCCCAAATTCACCCCTCCACTTT.

About this clonotype itself: The junction departs from the called germline gene at one end, perhaps through a read error. The chain is built from TRBV12-3 or TRBV12-4 and TRBJ1-5; D not certain. The length of the CDR3 is 14 residues. The CDR3 sequence: CANMTSYSNQPQHF. The CDR3 bases are TGTGCCAACATGACCAGTTATAGCAATCAGCCCCAGCACTTT.

As for this clonotype: One end of the junction does not line up with germline, which may come from a read error. The chain couples TRBV29-1 to TRBJ2-1; 7 bases line up with TRBD2. The germline CDR1 and CDR2 sequences are SQVTM and ANQGSEA. The CDR3 has 14 residues. CDR3: CSLEDGGGWYDQFF. The CDR3, as DNA: TGCAGCCTTGAAGACGGCGGGGGTTGGTATGACCAGTTCTTC.

Concerning this clonotype: Mismatch with germline at one junction end may stem from a read error. The V call is TRBV6-5, the J call TRBJ1-2; 8 bases match TRBD1. The CDR3 is made up of 15 amino acids. The V gene's germline CDR1 is MNHEY and CDR2 SVGAGI. Here the CDR3 DNA reads TGTACCAGCAGTTACACGACAGGGGAAAACTATGGCTACACCTTC. The encoded protein is CTSSYTTGENYGYTF.

This clonotype was seen at least ten times. The chain has TRBV14 and TRBJ1-1, with D unresolved. The V end was cut by 4 bases, the J end by 0 bases, with 6 bases between. The CDR3 is 13 amino acids. The germline gives CDR1 SGHDN, CDR2 FVKESK. For the CDR3, the DNA is TGTGCCAGCAGCCCTCGCGTGAACACTGAAGCTTTCTTT. It translates to CASSPRVNTEAFF.